This record looks at one T cell receptor (beta chain) sequence and its context. Antigen specificity is unknown. The source of the sample is a study of T cell responses to AZD1222 COVID-19 vaccine. Repertoires were generated with immunoSEQ multiplex PCR, while TCRdb's copy carries only in-frame clones and drops some. The table shows approximately 110,000 clones, with 85% to 90% occurring only once. Germline CDR1 MNHNS, CDR2 SASEGT. J gave up 1 base and V 4 bases, and 10 bases lay outside the gene matches. The CDR3 runs to 16 residues. Study results and caveats: Spike-specific TCR breadth and depth were elevated following two AZD1222 doses.

The sample here was peripheral blood, taken 28 days after the second AZD1222 dose. This chain connects TRBV6-1 to TRBJ2-7, with 7 positions matching TRBD1. The source of this sequence is an adult who received the AZD1222 COVID-19 vaccine. CDR3 in DNA: TGTGCCAGCAGTGGCAGAACAGGGGAATATTCCTACGAGCAGTACTTC. Its translation is CASSGRTGEYSYEQYF.